This is a list of T cell receptor beta chains from one sample in a study of response to subunit inactivated influenza vaccine. TCRdb used MiXCR to reprocess the RT-PCR reads, holding one entry per CDR3 protein. Counted here are about 540,000 distinct CDR3 sequences, approximately 20% occurring once; the ten biggest clones make up 2.5% to 3.5%. These data also formed part of another study, on T cells expressing NK-cell markers.

The sequencing used CD4+ T cells sorted from PBMCs, collected 12 days after vaccination. Source of these receptors: a man aged 45-65 years who received an inactivated influenza vaccine. CDR3s include the opening cysteine and the closing phenylalanine or tryptophan. Fields, in order: V gene, J gene, D gene, clone size, CDR3 DNA, CDR3 protein. A D gene is named only where the DNA matches it firmly. Clone size is stated in some rows and not others, as once, few, many or a class when expanded.

>TRBV5-1|TRBJ2-3|-|-
TGCGCCAGCAGCCCGGGCGCAGGGATCACAGATACGCAGTATTTT
CASSPGAGITDTQYF
>TRBV7-2|TRBJ2-1|-|-
TGTGCCAGCAGCTCTCACCCTGCTGTCCATGAGCAGTTCTTC
CASSSHPAVHEQFF
>TRBV12-3/TRBV12-4|TRBJ1-2|TRBD1|few
TGTGCCAGCAGTTTCCCAGGGGGTGGCTACACCTTC
CASSFPGGGYTF
>TRBV4-3|TRBJ2-3|-|-
TGCGCCAGCAGCCAATCGATTCTCAGGGGCACAGATACGCAGTATTTT
CASSQSILRGTDTQYF
>TRBV18|TRBJ2-7|TRBD1|-
TGTGCCAGCTCACCACCGGGACAGCCAAAGTGGGAGCAGTACTTC
CASSPPGQPKWEQYF
>TRBV20-1|TRBJ2-3|-|-
TGCAGTGCTATCAGGACCGGCCCAGATACGCAGTATTTT
CSAIRTGPDTQYF
>TRBV3-1|TRBJ1-2|-|-
TGTGCCAGCAGCCCCGAGGGGGTCTATGGCTACACCTTC
CASSPEGVYGYTF
>TRBV29-1|TRBJ2-5|-|-
TGCAGCGTTGAAGACCCCAGATCAGGATGGGAGACCCAGTACTTC
CSVEDPRSGWETQYF
>TRBV5-1|TRBJ2-7|TRBD1|few
TGCGCCAGCAGCTTGTTAACAGGGGACCGCTCCTACGAGCAGTACTTC
CASSLLTGDRSYEQYF
>TRBV20-1|TRBJ2-5|TRBD2|-
TGCAGTGCTAGAGATCTAGCGGGGGGGCGCGGGGAGACCCAGTACTTC
CSARDLAGGRGETQYF
>TRBV12-3/TRBV12-4|TRBJ2-7|TRBD2|few
TGTGCCAGCAGTTTTAGGACTAGCGGAGCCGAGCAGTACTTC
CASSFRTSGAEQYF
>TRBV7-8|TRBJ1-2|-|-
TGTGCCAGCAGCCCCCCAAGCAACTATGGCTACACCTTC
CASSPPSNYGYTF
>TRBV5-5|TRBJ2-3|TRBD2|-
TGTGCCAGCAGCTTTGGGTCTTTCGCGGGGGCAGATACGCAGTATTTT
CASSFGSFAGADTQYF